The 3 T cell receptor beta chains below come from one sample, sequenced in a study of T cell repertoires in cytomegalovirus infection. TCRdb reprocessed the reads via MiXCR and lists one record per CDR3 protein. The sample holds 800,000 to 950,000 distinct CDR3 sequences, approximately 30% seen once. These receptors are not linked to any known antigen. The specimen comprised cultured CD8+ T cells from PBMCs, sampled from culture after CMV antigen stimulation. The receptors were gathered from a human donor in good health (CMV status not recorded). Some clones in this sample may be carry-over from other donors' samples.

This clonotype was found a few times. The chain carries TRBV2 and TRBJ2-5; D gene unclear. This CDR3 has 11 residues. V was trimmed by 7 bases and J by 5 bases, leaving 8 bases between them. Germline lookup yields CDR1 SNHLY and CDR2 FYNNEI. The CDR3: CASIGRETQYF. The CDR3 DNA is TGTGCCAGCATCGGCAGGGAGACCCAGTACTTC.

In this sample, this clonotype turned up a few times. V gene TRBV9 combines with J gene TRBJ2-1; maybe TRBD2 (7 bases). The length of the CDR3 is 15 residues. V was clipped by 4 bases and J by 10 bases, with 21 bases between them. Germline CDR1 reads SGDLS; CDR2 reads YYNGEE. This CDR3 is CASSLRGGGAREQFF. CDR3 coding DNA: TGTGCCAGCAGCCTTCGAGGGGGGGGAGCAAGAGAGCAGTTCTTC. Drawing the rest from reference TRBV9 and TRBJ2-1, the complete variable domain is DSGVTQTPKHLITATGQRVTLRCSPRSGDLSVYWYQQSLDQGLQFLIQYYNGEERAKGNILERFSAQQFPDLHSELNLSSLELGDSALYFCASSLRGGGAREQFFGPGTRLTVL.

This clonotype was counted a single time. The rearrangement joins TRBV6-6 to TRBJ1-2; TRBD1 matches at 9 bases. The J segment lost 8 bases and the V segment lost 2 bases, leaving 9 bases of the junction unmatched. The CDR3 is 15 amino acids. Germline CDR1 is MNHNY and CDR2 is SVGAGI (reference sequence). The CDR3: CASSYETGGAWGYTF. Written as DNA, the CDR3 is TGTGCCAGCAGTTACGAAACAGGGGGCGCTTGGGGCTACACCTTC.